This T cell receptor beta chain was obtained from a study of T cells after yellow fever vaccination. There are many counts of this clonotype. TCRdb reanalysed the 5' RACE reads using MiXCR and keeps one entry per CDR3 protein. The sample has around 160,000 distinct CDR3 sequences, 6% to 7.5% seen once; the top ten hold approximately 2.4%. This CDR3 spans 14 amino acids. V gave up 1 base and J gave up 7 bases, with 12 bases separating them. Germline values: CDR1 SGHRS, CDR2 YFSETQ. This chain links TRBV5-1 with TRBJ2-1; D tentatively fits TRBD1 or TRBD2 (7 bases each). This clonotype was sampled from a young man who received the YFV17D yellow fever vaccine. The specimen comprised CD4+ T cells sorted from PBMCs, sampled less than 6 days after the first yellow fever vaccination. The CDR3 reads CASSLRQGGNEQFF. Written as DNA, the CDR3 is TGCGCCAGCAGCTTGAGACAGGGAGGGAATGAGCAGTTCTTC.